A selection of T cell receptor beta chains follows, all from one sample in a study of blood T cell repertoires in COVID-19. Profiled with immunoSEQ multiplex PCR; TCRdb holds only in-frame clones, not every one. The sample lists 350,000 to 450,000 clones, just under 90% seen once, with 1.7% in the top ten. Sequenced sample: PBMCs or T cells enriched from blood (not recorded which). These receptors all come from a woman under 40 who had recovered from COVID-19. Each CDR3 is given with its conserved first and last residue. D genes are given only for firm matches. Not all rows give a size; the values are once, few, many and, for expanded clones, a class.

j_gene | abundance | v_gene | d_gene | CDR3aa | CDR3nt
TRBJ1-5 | few | TRBV30 | NA | CAWSAAGNQPQHF | TGTGCCTGGAGTGCCGCAGGGAATCAGCCCCAGCATTTT
TRBJ1-5 | NA | TRBV4-1 | TRBD1 | CASSQDRQGAQPQHF | TGCGCCAGCAGCCAAGATCGACAGGGGGCTCAGCCCCAGCATTTT
TRBJ2-1 | NA | TRBV9 | TRBD1 | CASSAELGGRNEQFF | TGTGCCAGCAGCGCAGAGTTAGGGGGCAGGAATGAGCAGTTCTTC
TRBJ1-4 | NA | TRBV4-1 | NA | CASSQDGVAIEKLFF | TGCGCCAGCAGCCAAGACGGGGTGGCAATTGAAAAACTGTTTTTT
TRBJ2-3 | NA | TRBV4-1 | NA | CASSQEAVADTQYF | TGCGCCAGCAGCCAAGAAGCCGTGGCAGATACGCAGTATTTT
TRBJ2-7 | NA | TRBV30 | NA | CAWSVVKTSEQYF | TGTGCCTGGAGTGTAGTCAAAACAAGCGAGCAGTACTTC
TRBJ2-5 | NA | TRBV25-1 | NA | CASSERGTGILQETQYF | TGTGCCAGCAGTGAAAGGGGCACAGGGATTCTCCAAGAGACCCAGTACTTC
TRBJ2-1 | NA | TRBV6-5 | TRBD1 | CASSSRTGLKNEQFF | TGTGCCAGCAGTTCACGGACAGGGTTGAAGAATGAGCAGTTCTTC
TRBJ2-3 | NA | TRBV5-1 | TRBD1 | CASSWQGALRDTQYF | TGCGCCAGCAGCTGGCAGGGGGCGCTTAGGGATACGCAGTATTTT
TRBJ1-4 | NA | TRBV5-1 | NA | CASSRGLLHATNEKLFF | TGCGCCTCTTCCCGAGGGCTCCTCCATGCAACTAATGAAAAACTGTTTTTT
TRBJ2-1 | few | TRBV7-3 | NA | CASSSPGQYNEQFF | TGTGCCAGCAGCTCCCCGGGACAATACAATGAGCAGTTCTTC
TRBJ1-1 | few | TRBV19 | TRBD1 | CASRQTGLTEAFF | TGTGCCAGTAGGCAGACAGGGCTTACTGAAGCTTTCTTT
TRBJ2-1 | NA | TRBV12-3/TRBV12-4 | TRBD2 | CASSFSGQGEQFF | TGTGCCAGCAGTTTTAGCGGGCAGGGTGAGCAGTTCTTC
TRBJ1-2 | NA | TRBV5-1 | NA | CASSSGTNYGYTF | TGCGCCAGCAGCTCAGGGACTAACTATGGCTACACCTTC
TRBJ1-2 | NA | TRBV7-3 | NA | CASSLTGASGYTF | TGTGCCAGCAGCTTAACAGGGGCCTCCGGCTACACCTTC
TRBJ1-2 | NA | TRBV5-1 | TRBD1 | CASSQPGQGLFGYTF | TGCGCCAGCAGCCAACCGGGACAGGGACTCTTTGGCTACACCTTC
TRBJ2-2 | NA | TRBV7-9 | TRBD1 | CASSSPGGDPNTGELFF | TGTGCCAGCAGCTCCCCAGGGGGCGATCCGAACACCGGGGAGCTGTTTTTT
TRBJ1-2 | NA | TRBV7-6 | TRBD1 | CASSTGTGAYYGYTF | TGTGCCAGCAGCACCGGGACAGGTGCATACTATGGCTACACCTTC
TRBJ2-5 | NA | TRBV11-3 | NA | CASSRSSVPAETQYF | TGTGCCAGCAGCCGTTCTAGCGTGCCAGCGGAGACCCAGTACTTC
TRBJ2-1 | NA | TRBV18 | TRBD2 | CASSQIHSAGKTSSDEQFF | TGTGCCAGCTCGCAGATTCACTCAGCGGGGAAGACTAGTTCGGATGAGCAGTTCTTC
TRBJ1-1 | NA | TRBV19 | NA | CASSIDGDRREMNTEAFF | TGTGCCAGTAGTATAGATGGAGACCGTAGGGAGATGAACACTGAAGCTTTCTTT
TRBJ1-5 | NA | TRBV19 | NA | CASQSVAGTSQPQHF | TGTGCCAGTCAGTCGGTAGCTGGAACGAGTCAGCCCCAGCATTTT
TRBJ1-1 | NA | TRBV30 | NA | CAWSVARVSEAFF | TGTGCCTGGAGTGTGGCCAGGGTGAGTGAAGCTTTCTTT
TRBJ2-7 | NA | TRBV4-1 | TRBD1 | CASSQEGQGTSYEQYF | TGCGCCAGCAGCCAAGAAGGACAGGGGACCTCCTACGAGCAGTACTTC
TRBJ2-3 | NA | TRBV10-3 | TRBD2 | CAISTSGTDTQYF | TGTGCCATCAGTACTAGCGGCACAGATACGCAGTATTTT
TRBJ1-1 | NA | TRBV4-3 | NA | CASSQVRGLNTEAFF | TGCGCCAGCAGCCAAGTGAGAGGCCTGAACACTGAAGCTTTCTTT
TRBJ1-1 | once | TRBV14 | NA | CASSQARGSTEAFF | TGTGCCAGCAGCCAGGCAAGGGGGTCCACTGAAGCTTTCTTT
TRBJ1-3 | NA | TRBV30 | NA | CAWSESWRNSGNTIYF | TGTGCCTGGAGTGAGTCGTGGAGGAACTCTGGAAACACCATATATTTT
TRBJ1-1 | once | TRBV30 | TRBD1 | CAWDRGHQRNTEAFF | TGTGCCTGGGACAGGGGACACCAGAGGAACACTGAAGCTTTCTTT
TRBJ2-1 | few | TRBV29-1 | TRBD2 | CSVPAGASSYNEQFF | TGCAGCGTACCAGCGGGAGCCAGCTCCTACAATGAGCAGTTCTTC
TRBJ1-5 | few | TRBV18 | NA | CASSPPEVRGNQPQHF | TGTGCCAGCTCACCACCGGAGGTTAGGGGCAATCAGCCCCAGCATTTT
TRBJ2-1 | NA | TRBV12-3/TRBV12-4 | NA | CASSLAGGQFF | TGTGCCAGCAGTTTAGCGGGAGGGCAGTTCTTC
TRBJ1-3 | NA | TRBV2 | NA | CASSGGQGFSGNTIYF | TGTGCCAGCAGTGGGGGGCAGGGGTTCTCTGGAAACACCATATATTTT
TRBJ1-4 | NA | TRBV6-2/TRBV6-3 | NA | CASSYGEGPEKLFF | TGTGCCAGCAGTTACGGAGAGGGTCCTGAAAAACTGTTTTTT
TRBJ2-7 | NA | TRBV5-6 | NA | CASSQTSLSYEQYF | TGTGCCAGCAGCCAAACTAGTTTAAGCTACGAGCAGTACTTC
TRBJ2-5 | NA | TRBV7-8 | TRBD1 | CASSLQGTGVETQYF | TGTGCCAGCAGCTTACAAGGGACAGGGGTTGAGACCCAGTACTTC
TRBJ2-2 | NA | TRBV5-4 | NA | CASSPQAFPAGELFF | TGTGCCAGCAGCCCCCAGGCTTTTCCGGCCGGGGAGCTGTTTTTT
TRBJ1-3 | NA | TRBV11-2 | NA | CASSLGGGYGNTIYF | TGTGCCAGCAGCTTGGGTGGAGGGTACGGAAACACCATATATTTT
TRBJ2-5 | NA | TRBV6-5 | NA | CASTPPGPRGETQYF | TGTGCCAGCACCCCCCCGGGACCGCGGGGAGAGACCCAGTACTTC
TRBJ1-3 | NA | TRBV4-1 | NA | CASSQDRGGSFSKGNTIYF | TGCGCCAGCAGCCAAGATCGAGGCGGATCTTTCTCTAAGGGAAACACCATATATTTT
TRBJ2-7 | NA | TRBV6-5 | TRBD1 | CASSGTGVHEQYF | TGTGCCAGCAGCGGGACAGGCGTCCACGAGCAGTACTTC
TRBJ2-1 | NA | TRBV6-5 | NA | CASRAEAPTEFF | TGTGCCAGCAGAGCCGAGGCGCCAACTGAGTTCTTC
TRBJ2-1 | NA | TRBV7-8 | TRBD2 | CASSLLLAGNNEQFF | TGTGCCAGCAGCTTATTGCTAGCGGGGAACAATGAGCAGTTCTTC
TRBJ2-3 | NA | TRBV27 | TRBD2 | CASSFRQPGGLQDTQYF | TGTGCCAGCAGTTTCCGTCAGCCGGGAGGGCTCCAAGATACGCAGTATTTT
TRBJ1-2 | NA | TRBV28 | TRBD1 | CASRRAGGDYGYTF | TGTGCCAGCAGGAGGGCAGGGGGCGACTATGGCTACACCTTC
TRBJ1-3 | NA | TRBV27 | NA | CASSLRGHSISGNTIYF | TGTGCCAGCAGTTTAAGGGGCCACAGTATCTCTGGAAACACCATATATTTT
TRBJ1-1 | NA | TRBV20-1 | NA | CSARAGTGAFF | TGCAGTGCTAGAGCCGGGACTGGTGCTTTCTTT
TRBJ1-5 | NA | TRBV28 | TRBD1 | CASSFRRDRVNQPQHF | TGTGCCAGCAGTTTCCGCCGGGACAGGGTAAATCAGCCCCAGCATTTT
TRBJ1-1 | once | TRBV6-5 | NA | CASTLGAGMNTEAFF | TGTGCCAGCACTTTAGGGGCAGGGATGAACACTGAAGCTTTCTTT
TRBJ2-6 | NA | TRBV28 | TRBD1 | CASSLQGQGSGANVLTF | TGTGCCAGCAGTTTACAGGGACAGGGATCTGGGGCCAACGTCCTGACTTTC
TRBJ2-3 | NA | TRBV13 | NA | CASSLAPGVSTDTQYF | TGTGCCAGCAGCTTAGCTCCAGGTGTAAGCACAGATACGCAGTATTTT
TRBJ2-3 | NA | TRBV4-2 | TRBD2 | CASSQDPPLASGSTDTQYF | TGTGCCAGCAGCCAAGATCCACCGCTGGCTAGCGGTAGCACAGATACGCAGTATTTT
TRBJ2-2 | NA | TRBV27 | TRBD1 | CASSLDRGLSGELFF | TGTGCCAGCAGTTTAGACAGGGGGCTGAGCGGGGAGCTGTTTTTT
TRBJ1-1 | NA | TRBV11-2 | TRBD1 | CASSRQGPLGTEAFF | TGTGCCAGCAGCCGACAGGGGCCCCTCGGGACTGAAGCTTTCTTT
TRBJ2-1 | few | TRBV10-2 | TRBD1 | CASRPGTSGGEQFF | TGCGCCAGCAGACCCGGGACATCAGGGGGTGAGCAGTTCTTC